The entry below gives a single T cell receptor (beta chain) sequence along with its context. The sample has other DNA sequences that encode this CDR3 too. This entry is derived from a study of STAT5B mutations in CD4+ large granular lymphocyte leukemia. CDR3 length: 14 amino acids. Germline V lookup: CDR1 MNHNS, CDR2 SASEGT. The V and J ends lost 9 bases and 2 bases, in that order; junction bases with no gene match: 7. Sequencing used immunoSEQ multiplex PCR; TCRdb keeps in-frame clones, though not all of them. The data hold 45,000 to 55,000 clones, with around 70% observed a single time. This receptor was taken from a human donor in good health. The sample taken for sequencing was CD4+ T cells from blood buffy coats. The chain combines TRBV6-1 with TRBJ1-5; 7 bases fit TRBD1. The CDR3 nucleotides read TGTGCCAGTACTAACAGGGGCGGCAATCAGCCCCAGCATTTT. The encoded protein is CASTNRGGNQPQHF.